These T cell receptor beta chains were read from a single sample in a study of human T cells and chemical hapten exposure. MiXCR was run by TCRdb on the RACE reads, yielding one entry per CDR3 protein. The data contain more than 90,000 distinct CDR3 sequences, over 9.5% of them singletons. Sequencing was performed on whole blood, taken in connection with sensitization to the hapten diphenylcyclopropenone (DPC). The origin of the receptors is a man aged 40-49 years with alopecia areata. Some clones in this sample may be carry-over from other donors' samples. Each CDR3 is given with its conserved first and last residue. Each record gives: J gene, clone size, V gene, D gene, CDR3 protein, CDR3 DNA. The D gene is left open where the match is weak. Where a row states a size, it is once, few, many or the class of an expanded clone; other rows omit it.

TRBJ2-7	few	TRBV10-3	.	CAISEGQGTYEQYF	TGTGCCATCAGTGAAGGTCAGGGTACCTACGAGCAGTACTTC
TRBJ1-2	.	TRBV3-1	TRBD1	CASSQERGRTGYTF	TGTGCCAGCAGCCAAGAAAGGGGGCGTACTGGCTACACCTTC
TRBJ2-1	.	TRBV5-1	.	CASSFSGDGQFF	TGCGCCAGCAGCTTCTCGGGAGACGGGCAGTTCTTC
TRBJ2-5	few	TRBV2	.	CASSLKGPLTLQETQYF	TGTGCCAGCAGCTTAAAAGGTCCCCTAACCCTTCAAGAGACCCAGTACTTC
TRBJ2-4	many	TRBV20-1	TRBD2	CSASGLAGGTKNIQYF	TGCAGTGCTTCGGGACTAGCGGGAGGAACCAAAAACATTCAGTACTTC
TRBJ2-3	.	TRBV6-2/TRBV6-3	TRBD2	CASSYAGVADTQYF	TGTGCCAGCAGTTACGCGGGGGTGGCAGATACGCAGTATTTT
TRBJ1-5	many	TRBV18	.	CASSPGLNQPQHF	TGTGCCAGCTCACCAGGACTCAATCAGCCCCAGCATTTT
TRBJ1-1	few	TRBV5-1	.	CASSLARGGDTEAFF	TGCGCCAGCAGCTTGGCAAGGGGGGGGGACACTGAAGCTTTCTTT
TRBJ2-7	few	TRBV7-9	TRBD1	CASSSPPGTGGGEQYF	TGTGCCAGCAGCTCTCCACCTGGGACAGGGGGCGGCGAGCAGTACTTC
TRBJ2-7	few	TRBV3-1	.	CASSQRASYEQYF	TGTGCCAGCAGCCAGCGGGCCTCCTACGAGCAGTACTTC
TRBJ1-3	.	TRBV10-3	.	CAISAGPLSGNTIYF	TGTGCCATCAGTGCGGGGCCCCTCTCTGGAAACACCATATATTTT
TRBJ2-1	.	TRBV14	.	CASSQFRNSLSEQFF	TGTGCCAGCAGCCAATTTCGGAACTCCCTCAGTGAGCAGTTCTTC
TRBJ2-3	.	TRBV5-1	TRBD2	CASRPRTSGLADTQYF	TGCGCCAGCAGACCAAGGACTAGCGGGCTGGCAGATACGCAGTATTTT
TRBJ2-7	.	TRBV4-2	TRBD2	CASSQDPTSGSYEQYF	TGTGCCAGCAGCCAAGACCCGACTAGCGGGTCCTACGAGCAGTACTTC
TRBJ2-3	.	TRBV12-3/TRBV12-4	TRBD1	CASNGQGAVDTQYF	TGTGCCAGCAATGGACAGGGGGCGGTCGATACGCAGTATTTT
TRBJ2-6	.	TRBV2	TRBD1	CASSELGTASSGANVLTF	TGTGCCAGCAGTGAATTGGGGACAGCTTCCTCTGGGGCCAACGTCCTGACTTTC
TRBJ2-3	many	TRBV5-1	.	CASSFDRSADTQYF	TGCGCCAGCAGTTTTGACAGGTCTGCAGATACGCAGTATTTT
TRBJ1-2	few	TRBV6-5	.	CASTGRDANYGYTF	TGTGCCAGCACGGGCAGGGATGCTAACTATGGCTACACCTTC
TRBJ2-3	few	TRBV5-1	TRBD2	CASSTRTSGTDTQYF	TGCGCCAGCAGCACGCGGACTAGCGGCACAGATACGCAGTATTTT
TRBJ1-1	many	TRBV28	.	CASSFGQGLEAFF	TGTGCCAGCAGTTTCGGCCAGGGTCTTGAAGCTTTCTTT
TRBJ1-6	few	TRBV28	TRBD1	CASSRNRGNSPLHF	TGTGCCAGCAGTCGGAACAGGGGCAATTCACCCCTCCACTTT
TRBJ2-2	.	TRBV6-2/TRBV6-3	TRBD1	CASSYSRTGSTGELFF	TGTGCCAGCAGTTACTCGAGGACAGGGTCCACCGGGGAGCTGTTTTTT
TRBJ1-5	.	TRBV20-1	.	CSARAYSNQPQHF	TGCAGTGCTAGGGCATATAGCAATCAGCCCCAGCATTTT
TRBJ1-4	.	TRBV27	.	CASSPYPTNEKLFF	TGTGCCAGCAGTCCCTACCCCACTAATGAAAAACTGTTTTTT
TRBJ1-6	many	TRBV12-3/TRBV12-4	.	CASSLGQHNSPLHF	TGTGCCAGCAGTTTAGGACAGCATAATTCACCCCTCCACTTT
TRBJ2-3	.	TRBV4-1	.	CASSQDEGLGTDTQYF	TGCGCCAGCAGCCAAGATGAGGGGCTAGGCACAGATACGCAGTATTTT
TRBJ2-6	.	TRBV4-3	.	CASSQVVSTRSGANVLTF	TGCGCCAGCAGCCAAGTGGTATCGACGCGCTCTGGGGCCAACGTCCTGACTTTC
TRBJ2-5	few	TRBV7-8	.	CASSAQSRAGQETQYF	TGTGCCAGCAGCGCCCAGTCGAGGGCGGGCCAAGAGACCCAGTACTTC
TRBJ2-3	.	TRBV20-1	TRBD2	CSARGRLAGADTQYF	TGCAGTGCTAGAGGTCGACTAGCGGGAGCAGATACGCAGTATTTT
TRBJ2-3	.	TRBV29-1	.	CSVDRSLGRRGADTQYF	TGCAGCGTTGATCGATCCTTGGGGAGGAGAGGGGCAGATACGCAGTATTTT
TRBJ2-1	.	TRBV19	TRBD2	CASLGLAGGYEQFF	TGTGCCAGTCTAGGACTAGCGGGAGGGTATGAGCAGTTCTTC
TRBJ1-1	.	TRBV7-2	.	CASSLSALNTEAFF	TGTGCCAGCAGCCTCAGCGCCTTGAACACTGAAGCTTTCTTT
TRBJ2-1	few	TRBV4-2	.	CASSQDLTRGLFF	TGTGCCAGCAGCCAAGATTTGACTAGAGGGTTGTTCTTC
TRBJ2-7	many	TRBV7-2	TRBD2	CASSLAVAGAYEQYF	TGTGCCAGCAGCTTAGCGGTAGCGGGAGCCTACGAGCAGTACTTC
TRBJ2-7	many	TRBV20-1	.	CSARRGGSSYEQYF	TGCAGTGCTAGAAGGGGGGGTTCCTCCTACGAGCAGTACTTC
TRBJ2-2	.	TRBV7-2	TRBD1	CASSLSGQGITGELFF	TGTGCCAGCAGCTTATCGGGACAGGGCATCACCGGGGAGCTGTTTTTT
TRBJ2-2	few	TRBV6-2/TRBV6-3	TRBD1	CAAARDRAAGELFF	TGTGCCGCCGCCCGGGACAGGGCAGCCGGGGAGCTGTTTTTT
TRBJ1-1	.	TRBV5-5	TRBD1	CASSLEGTGRSEAFF	TGTGCCAGCAGCTTGGAGGGGACAGGGAGGTCTGAAGCTTTCTTT
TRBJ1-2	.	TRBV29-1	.	CSVDAPGGRSAF	TGCAGCGTTGACGCCCCCGGGGGCAGGAGCGCTTTC
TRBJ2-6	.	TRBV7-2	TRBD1	CASRFKTGTDRTGANVLTF	TGTGCCAGCAGATTTAAAACCGGGACAGATAGAACTGGGGCCAACGTCCTGACTTTC
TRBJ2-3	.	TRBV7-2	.	CASSSYLEDTQYF	TGTGCCAGCAGCTCCTACCTCGAGGATACGCAGTATTTT
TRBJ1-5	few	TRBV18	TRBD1	CASSFVDGQGIGSNQPQHF	TGTGCCAGCTCATTCGTCGACGGACAGGGTATAGGTAGCAATCAGCCCCAGCATTTT
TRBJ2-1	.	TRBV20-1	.	CSAGKTSNEQFF	TGCAGTGCTGGCAAGACTAGCAATGAGCAGTTCTTC
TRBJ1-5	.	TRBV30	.	CAWSQGHSVQPQHF	TGTGCCTGGAGCCAGGGCCACTCGGTTCAGCCCCAGCATTTT
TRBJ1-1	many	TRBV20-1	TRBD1	CSASRGTGMNTEAFF	TGCAGTGCTAGTAGGGGGACAGGGATGAACACTGAAGCTTTCTTT
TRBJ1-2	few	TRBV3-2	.	CASSLRGRSDGYTF	TGTGCCAGCAGCCTCAGGGGTCGATCCGATGGCTACACCTTC
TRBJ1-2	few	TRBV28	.	CASSRAGTTNYGYTF	TGTGCCAGCAGTAGGGCCGGGACAACTAACTATGGCTACACCTTC
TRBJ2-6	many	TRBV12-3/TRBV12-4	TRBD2	CASSIRLAGVSGANVLTF	TGTGCCAGCAGTATCCGTCTAGCGGGGGTCTCTGGGGCCAACGTCCTGACTTTC
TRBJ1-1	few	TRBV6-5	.	CASSYDLLAEAFF	TGTGCCAGCAGTTACGATCTTTTGGCGGAAGCTTTCTTT
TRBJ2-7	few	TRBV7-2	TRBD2	CASSLRTASGRDSYEQYF	TGTGCCAGCAGCCTCCGGACAGCTAGCGGGAGGGACTCCTACGAGCAGTACTTC
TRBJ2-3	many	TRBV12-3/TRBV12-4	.	CASSFDASTDTQYF	TGTGCCAGCAGTTTTGATGCTAGCACAGATACGCAGTATTTT
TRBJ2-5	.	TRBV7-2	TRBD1	CASSATTGTGFPFVETQYF	TGTGCCAGCAGCGCTACGACCGGGACAGGGTTCCCATTCGTGGAGACCCAGTACTTC
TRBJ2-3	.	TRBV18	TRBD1	CASSRTGGSIDTQYF	TGTGCCAGCTCAAGGACAGGGGGCTCTATCGATACGCAGTATTTT
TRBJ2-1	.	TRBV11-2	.	CASRISSYNEQFF	TGTGCCAGCAGAATTAGCTCCTACAATGAGCAGTTCTTC
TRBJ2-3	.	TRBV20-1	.	CSVRGLSGMASDTQYF	TGCAGTGTTAGGGGCTTGTCAGGGATGGCCTCAGATACGCAGTATTTT
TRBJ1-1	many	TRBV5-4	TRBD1	CASSSIDRGGTEAFF	TGTGCCAGCAGCTCTATTGACAGGGGGGGCACTGAAGCTTTCTTT
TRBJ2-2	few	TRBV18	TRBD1	CASSPTLQGTGELFF	TGTGCCAGCTCACCAACACTACAGGGGACCGGGGAGCTGTTTTTT
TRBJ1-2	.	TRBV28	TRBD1	CASRTGSSQSGYTF	TGTGCCAGCAGGACAGGGTCAAGCCAAAGTGGCTACACCTTC
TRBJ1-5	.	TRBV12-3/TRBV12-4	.	CASSLKGFYSNQPQHF	TGTGCCAGCAGTTTGAAGGGGTTTTATAGCAATCAGCCCCAGCATTTT